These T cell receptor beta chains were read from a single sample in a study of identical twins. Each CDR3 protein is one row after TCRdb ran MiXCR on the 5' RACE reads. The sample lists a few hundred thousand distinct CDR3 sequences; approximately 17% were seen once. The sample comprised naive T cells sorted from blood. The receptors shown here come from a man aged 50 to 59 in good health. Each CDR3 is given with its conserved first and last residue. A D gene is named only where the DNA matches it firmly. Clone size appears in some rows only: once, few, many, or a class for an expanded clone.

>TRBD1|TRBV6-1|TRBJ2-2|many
TGTGCCAGCAGGACAGGGGGCATTTTCGGGGAGCTGTTTTTT
CASRTGGIFGELFF
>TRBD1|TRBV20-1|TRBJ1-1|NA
TGCAGTCCCCACAGGGGCCGGAACACTGAAGCTTTCTTT
CSPHRGRNTEAFF
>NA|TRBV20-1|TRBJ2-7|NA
TGCAGTGCTAGAACGCTGGCGAGCTACGAGCAGTACTTC
CSARTLASYEQYF
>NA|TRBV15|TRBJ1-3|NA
TGTGCCACCAGCAGGGGAAACACCATATATTTT
CATSRGNTIYF
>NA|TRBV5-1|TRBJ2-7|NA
TGCGCCAGCAGCCTATGGACTCCCCATACGAACTACGAGCAGTACTTC
CASSLWTPHTNYEQYF
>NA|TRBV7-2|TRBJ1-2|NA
TGTGCCAGCAGCCCTAGGACGGGGAATAATGGCTACACCTTC
CASSPRTGNNGYTF
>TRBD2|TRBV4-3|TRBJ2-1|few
TGCGCCAGCAGCCAAGGGGCTAGCGGGGCGAACAATGAGCAGTTCTTC
CASSQGASGANNEQFF
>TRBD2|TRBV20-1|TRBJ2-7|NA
TGCAGTGCTAGATCAGGGACTAGCGTACGACCCTACGAGCAGTACTTC
CSARSGTSVRPYEQYF
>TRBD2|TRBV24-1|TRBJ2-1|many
TGTGCCACCAGTGATCAAGCGGGGGCCGGCTACAATGAGCAGTTCTTC
CATSDQAGAGYNEQFF
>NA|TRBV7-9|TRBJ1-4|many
TGTGCCAGCAGCTTCGGGGGGCGTGAAAAACTGTTTTTT
CASSFGGREKLFF
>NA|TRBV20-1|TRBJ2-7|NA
TGCAGCGGCAGTCACGAGGGGGATGCGCGCGAGCAGTACTTC
CSGSHEGDAREQYF
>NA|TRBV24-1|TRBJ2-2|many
TGTGCCACCAGTGATTTTTGGGAGAACACCGGGGAGCTGTTTTTT
CATSDFWENTGELFF
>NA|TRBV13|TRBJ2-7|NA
TGTGCCAGCAGCAGTCCGACCAACTACGAGCAGTACTTC
CASSSPTNYEQYF
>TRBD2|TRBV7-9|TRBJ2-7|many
TGTGCCAGCAGCCGTCCGGCTGTAGCGGGGGCCTACGAGCAGTACTTC
CASSRPAVAGAYEQYF
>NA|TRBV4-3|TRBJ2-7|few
TGCGCCAGCAGCCAAGATGTGGGCAACTTGGGGACCTACGAGCAGTACTTC
CASSQDVGNLGTYEQYF
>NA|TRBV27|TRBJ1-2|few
TGTGCCAGCAGTCGGGGAGGGATCCATGGCTACACCTTC
CASSRGGIHGYTF
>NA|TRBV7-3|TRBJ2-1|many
TGTGCCAGCAGCCCCTTCTTTAGCCGAAGCTCCTACAATGAGCAGTTCTTC
CASSPFFSRSSYNEQFF
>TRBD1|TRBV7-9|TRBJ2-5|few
TGTGCCAGCAGCCTAACTTCCGGGACAGGGGGAGAGACCCAGTACTTC
CASSLTSGTGGETQYF
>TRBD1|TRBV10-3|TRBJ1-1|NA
TGTGCCATCAGTAGGGACAGGGAATCGACTGAAGCTTTCTTT
CAISRDRESTEAFF
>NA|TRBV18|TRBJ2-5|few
TGTGCCAGCTCACCACGGCGGGGGCGGGAGACCCAGTACTTC
CASSPRRGRETQYF
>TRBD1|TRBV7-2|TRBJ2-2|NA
TGTGCCAGCAGCTTGGGACAGACACGTACCGGGGAGCTGTTTTTT
CASSLGQTRTGELFF
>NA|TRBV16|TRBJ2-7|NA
TGTGCCAGCAGCCGTGACATAGGGGAGCAGTACTTC
CASSRDIGEQYF
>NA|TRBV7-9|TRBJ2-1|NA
TGTGCCACCTCTGGCAATGAGCAGTTCTTC
CATSGNEQFF
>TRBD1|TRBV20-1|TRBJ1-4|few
TGCAGTGCTCTACAGGGGGCTCGGACAACTAATGAAAAACTGTTTTTT
CSALQGARTTNEKLFF
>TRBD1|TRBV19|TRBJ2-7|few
TGTGCCAGTAGAGACCGGGACAGGGCATCATACGAGCAGTACTTC
CASRDRDRASYEQYF
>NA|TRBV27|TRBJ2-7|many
TGTGCCAGCAGTTTAAACAGGGTCTACGAGCAGTACTTC
CASSLNRVYEQYF
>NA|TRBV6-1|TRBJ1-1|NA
TGTGCCAGCAGGCGCCGGGATCACCGGATAAACACTGAAGCTTTCTTT
CASRRRDHRINTEAFF
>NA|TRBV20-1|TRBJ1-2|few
TGCAGTGCTAGAGAACCGGGACAACGGGGCTACACCTTC
CSAREPGQRGYTF
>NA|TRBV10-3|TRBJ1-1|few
TGTGCCATCAGTAAGGACAGCAACACTGAAGCTTTCTTT
CAISKDSNTEAFF
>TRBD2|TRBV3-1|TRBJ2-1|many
TGTGCCAGCAGCCGACTAGCGGGGGGCCAATTTTACAATGAGCAGTTCTTC
CASSRLAGGQFYNEQFF
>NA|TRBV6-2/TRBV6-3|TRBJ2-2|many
TGTGCCAGCGTCACCACCGGGGAGCTGTTTTTT
CASVTTGELFF
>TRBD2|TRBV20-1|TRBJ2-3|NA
TGCAGTGCCCGGGGGGGCGTAGATACGCAGTATTTT
CSARGGVDTQYF
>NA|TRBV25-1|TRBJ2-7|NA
TGTGCCAGCAGTACACAGGCTTCCTACGAGCAGTACTTC
CASSTQASYEQYF
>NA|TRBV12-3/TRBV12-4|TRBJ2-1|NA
TGTGCCAGCAGTTTTTCCCGGGAGCAGTTCTTC
CASSFSREQFF
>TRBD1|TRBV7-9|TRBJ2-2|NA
TGTGCCAGCAGCTTAGAGACAGGGGGCACCGGGGAGCTGTTTTTT
CASSLETGGTGELFF
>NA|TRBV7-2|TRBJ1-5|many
TGTGCCAGCAGCGATAATAGCAATCAGCCCCAGCATTTT
CASSDNSNQPQHF
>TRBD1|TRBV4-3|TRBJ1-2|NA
TGCGCCAGCAGCCAGACCGGGACAGGGGGCGCGAAATATGGCTACACCTTC
CASSQTGTGGAKYGYTF
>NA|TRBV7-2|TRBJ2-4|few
TGTGCCAGCAGCTCCAGGCGGGGCCGTGTAGCCAAAAACATTCAGTACTTC
CASSSRRGRVAKNIQYF
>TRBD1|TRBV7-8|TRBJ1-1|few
TGTGCCAGCAGCCCTCGGACAGGATGGAACACTGAAGCTTTCTTT
CASSPRTGWNTEAFF
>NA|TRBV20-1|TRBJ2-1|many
TGCAGTCTAACAAGTCATGAGCAGTTCTTC
CSLTSHEQFF
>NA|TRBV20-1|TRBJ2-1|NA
TGCAATGCTACAGACAGGAGCCCGCGAGTGTACAATGAGCAGTTCTTC
CNATDRSPRVYNEQFF
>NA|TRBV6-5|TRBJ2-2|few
TGTGCCAGCAGTTACTCGATTTCCGCGGCAGGGACCACCGGGGAGCTGTTTTTT
CASSYSISAAGTTGELFF
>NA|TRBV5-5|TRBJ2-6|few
TGTGCCAGCAGCCCGCCCGGGCGAAGGGCCAACGTCCTGACTTTC
CASSPPGRRANVLTF
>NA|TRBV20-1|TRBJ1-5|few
TGCAGTGCTAGAGATTCAGGGTTAGGCCAGCCCCAGCATTTT
CSARDSGLGQPQHF
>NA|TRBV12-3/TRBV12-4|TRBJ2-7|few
TGTGCCAGCAGTTTAGCGAATCGGGCCCCGGGGTACGAGCAGTACTTC
CASSLANRAPGYEQYF
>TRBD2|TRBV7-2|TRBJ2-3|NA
TGTGCCAGCAAAAGCGGGGGGAGGAGAGATACGCAGTATTTT
CASKSGGRRDTQYF
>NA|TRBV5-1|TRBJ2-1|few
TGCGCCAGCAGCTTCATGGCGTCCAGCTCCTACAATGAGCAGTTCTTC
CASSFMASSSYNEQFF
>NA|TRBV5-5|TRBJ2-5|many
TGTGCCAGCAGCTTGGCCGGACGGAAAATCCAAGAGACCCAGTACTTC
CASSLAGRKIQETQYF
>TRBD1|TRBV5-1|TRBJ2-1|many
TGCGCCAGCAGCTCGCAGGGACAGAACAATGAGCAGTTCTTC
CASSSQGQNNEQFF
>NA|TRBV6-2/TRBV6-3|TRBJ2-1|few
TGTGCCAGCAGTTACTCGAATGGGGGGCAGTTCTTC
CASSYSNGGQFF
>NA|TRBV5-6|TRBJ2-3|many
TGCGCCAGCAGTCTGGGGCCAAGCACAGATACGCAGTATTTT
CASSLGPSTDTQYF
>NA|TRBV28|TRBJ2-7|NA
TGTGCCAGCAGTTTTGGATCTGGAGTAATCTACGAGCAGTACTTC
CASSFGSGVIYEQYF
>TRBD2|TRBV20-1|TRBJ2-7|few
TGCAGTGCGTCCGGGACTAGCGGGAGGGCCAGGTCCTACGAGCAGTACTTC
CSASGTSGRARSYEQYF
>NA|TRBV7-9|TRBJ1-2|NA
TGTGCCAGCAGCCCAGGCGGTCATGGCTACACCTTC
CASSPGGHGYTF